These 7 T cell receptor beta chains originate from one sample sequenced in a study of blood T cell repertoires in COVID-19. Assay: immunoSEQ multiplex PCR; the TCRdb copy retains only in-frame clones and omits some. The table shows a few hundred thousand clones, with just over 85% occurring only once. Material: PBMCs or T cells enriched from blood (not recorded which). The receptors originated from a man in his forties who had recovered from COVID-19.

Here the CDR3 reads CASSPGQGTEQYF. The CDR3, as DNA: TGTGCCAGCAGCCCGGGACAGGGTACCGAGCAGTACTTC. The chain combines TRBV12-3 or TRBV12-4 with TRBJ2-7; 9 nucleotides match TRBD1. The trim removed 6 bases at V and 6 bases at J, leaving 6 bases unmatched. This CDR3 spans 13 amino acids.

This clone has just one count. The gene calls are TRBV11-3 and TRBJ2-1; D not certain. This CDR3 has 16 amino acids. CDR1 and CDR2 from the germline V gene are SGHNT and YENEEA. The V gene lost 5 bases and the J gene lost 0 bases, with 14 bases spanning the gap. DNA of the CDR3: TGTGCCAGCAGCCGCGGCGGCTCGAGCTCCTACAATGAGCAGTTCTTC. This gives the protein CASSRGGSSSYNEQFF.

The chain uses TRBV30 and TRBJ2-2, with D possibly being TRBD1 (5 bases). V lost 7 bases, J lost 3 bases, and 9 bases lay in between. The length of the CDR3 is 12 residues. Germline V CDR1 and CDR2: GTSNPN, SVGIG (reference sequence). This CDR3 is CASTDYTGELFF. The CDR3, as DNA: TGTGCCTCGACAGATTACACCGGGGAGCTGTTTTTT.

The chain links TRBV7-2 to TRBJ1-4; no clear D. The CDR3 is 13 amino acids. CDR1 and CDR2 (germline): SGHTA, FQGNSA. V was cut by 5 bases and J by 8 bases, with 12 bases left in between. The CDR3 nucleotides are TGTGCCAGCAGCCCAGCGGGGAGGGAAAAACTGTTTTTT. It codes for CASSPAGREKLFF.

The V gene is TRBV7-3, the J gene TRBJ1-6; 7 bases are shared with TRBD1. Germline CDR1 SGHTA, CDR2 FQGTGA. This CDR3 contains 16 residues. V lost 6 bases to trimming and J lost 4 bases; unmatched junction nucleotides: 9. Here the CDR3 DNA reads TGTGCCAGCAGAACGACAGGGACGAAGTATAATTCACCCCTCCACTTT. Protein: CASRTTGTKYNSPLHF.

This chain uses TRBV28 with TRBJ1-2; no firm D call. The CDR3 is 15 residues long. Trimming removed 5 bases from V and 1 base from J, with 14 bases in between. Germline V gives CDR1 MDHEN, CDR2 SYDVKM. As DNA, the CDR3 is TGTGCCAGCAGTCCCCGGGATAACGGTAACTATGGCTACACCTTC. This codes for CASSPRDNGNYGYTF.

The CDR3 DNA follows: TGTGCCTGGGAGAAGGGGGCAAGCATTCAGTACTTC. Residues: CAWEKGASIQYF. This chain links TRBV30 with TRBJ2-4, with 7 bases identical to TRBD1. This CDR3 contains 12 residues. Losses at the gene ends were 5 bases for V and 9 bases for J; bases not matched to a gene: 7. Germline assignment: CDR1 GTSNPN and CDR2 SVGIG (reference sequence).